This TCR beta chain was recovered during a study of PD-1 blockade in mismatch repair-deficient tumors. About the research overall: Patients had some twelve mismatch repair-deficient cancer types, all previously treated and progressing.

The data were produced by immunoSEQ multiplex PCR, yet TCRdb's version contains in-frame clones alone and is incomplete. The top ten clones hold about 6.3% of a sample with some 100,000 clones, under 90% of them seen once. TCR sequencing covered a few patients who responded to pembrolizumab. This sequence originates from an adult with mismatch repair-deficient cancer. The input for sequencing was peripheral blood, taken about 36 weeks after starting pembrolizumab.

The CDR3 region has the DNA TGTGCCAGTAGACAGAGCCAAACTAATGAAAAACTGTTTTTT. Translated, it gives CASRQSQTNEKLFF. The chain joins TRBV10-3 to TRBJ1-4; D might be TRBD1 (5 bases). The CDR3 runs 14 residues. The germline V gene has CDR1 ENHRY and CDR2 SYGVKD. The V end lost 10 bases, the J end lost 1 base, and 13 bases lay between the germline ends.